These T cell receptor beta chains were read from a single sample in a study of cytomegalovirus exposure and HLA in healthy donors. Sequenced by immunoSEQ multiplex PCR; TCRdb stores in-frame clones only, minus some. This table holds approximately 130,000 clones, about 85% found once. Material for sequencing was PBMCs. The receptors come from a boy aged 10-17 years in good health and CMV-seronegative. Both conserved end residues are part of each CDR3. D genes are given only for firm matches. Where a row states a size, it is once, few, many or the class of an expanded clone; other rows omit it.

cdr3_nt: TGTGCCAGCAGCTTTAGATATGACAGAATTAATGAAAAACTGTTTTTT; cdr3_aa: CASSFRYDRINEKLFF; v_call: TRBV7-8; clone_size: once; d_call: -; j_call: TRBJ1-4
cdr3_nt: TGTGCCAGCAGTTCCCCCTCTAGTCCCTCCGGCACAGATACGCAGTATTTT; cdr3_aa: CASSSPSSPSGTDTQYF; v_call: TRBV27; clone_size: -; d_call: -; j_call: TRBJ2-3
cdr3_nt: TGCGCCAGCAGCTTGGAAGGGACAGGGGGATTGTACACTGAAGCTTTCTTT; cdr3_aa: CASSLEGTGGLYTEAFF; v_call: TRBV5-1; clone_size: -; d_call: TRBD1; j_call: TRBJ1-1
cdr3_nt: TGCAGCGTTGAAAATCCGGGACAGGGGGTTTTCACTGAAGCTTTCTTT; cdr3_aa: CSVENPGQGVFTEAFF; v_call: TRBV29-1; clone_size: -; d_call: TRBD1; j_call: TRBJ1-1
cdr3_nt: TGTGCCATCGCCGGGTTGAACACTGAAGCTTTCTTT; cdr3_aa: CAIAGLNTEAFF; v_call: TRBV10-3; clone_size: few; d_call: -; j_call: TRBJ1-1
cdr3_nt: TGCGGTAGCTCTGGGGCCAACGTCCTGACTTTC; cdr3_aa: CGSSGANVLTF; v_call: TRBV30; clone_size: few; d_call: -; j_call: TRBJ2-6
cdr3_nt: TGCGCCAGCAGCCAAGATCTTCAGGGCTGGGAAAAACTGTTTTTT; cdr3_aa: CASSQDLQGWEKLFF; v_call: TRBV4-3; clone_size: -; d_call: -; j_call: TRBJ1-4
cdr3_nt: TGCGCCAGCAGCTTGGGGACGGGAGGTAACTATGGCTACACCTTC; cdr3_aa: CASSLGTGGNYGYTF; v_call: TRBV5-1; clone_size: -; d_call: -; j_call: TRBJ1-2
cdr3_nt: TGTGCCAGCAGCTCCCTGGGAGGGAACACTGAAGCTTTCTTT; cdr3_aa: CASSSLGGNTEAFF; v_call: TRBV7-6; clone_size: -; d_call: -; j_call: TRBJ1-1
cdr3_nt: TGTGCCTGGAGTGTTGTTAGGACTAGCGGGAGCCCGACCTACGAGCAGTACTTC; cdr3_aa: CAWSVVRTSGSPTYEQYF; v_call: TRBV30; clone_size: once; d_call: TRBD2; j_call: TRBJ2-7
cdr3_nt: TGTGCCAGCAGCATTCGCTTGGGGGCGGGTGGAAACACCATATATTTT; cdr3_aa: CASSIRLGAGGNTIYF; v_call: TRBV5-6; clone_size: -; d_call: -; j_call: TRBJ1-3
cdr3_nt: TGTGCCAGCAGTTACACAGATACGCAGTATTTT; cdr3_aa: CASSYTDTQYF; v_call: TRBV7-2; clone_size: -; d_call: -; j_call: TRBJ2-3
cdr3_nt: TGCGCCAGCAGCCCATCAGACAGGGCCTCCTACGAGCAGTACTTC; cdr3_aa: CASSPSDRASYEQYF; v_call: TRBV5-1; clone_size: -; d_call: TRBD1; j_call: TRBJ2-7
cdr3_nt: TGCGCCAGCAGTCGGGACAGGGTGGCGACAGATACGCAGTATTTT; cdr3_aa: CASSRDRVATDTQYF; v_call: TRBV5-1; clone_size: -; d_call: TRBD1; j_call: TRBJ2-3
cdr3_nt: TGTGCCAGCAGTTTATCGAAGGGGCCCCAAGAGACCCAGTACTTC; cdr3_aa: CASSLSKGPQETQYF; v_call: TRBV27; clone_size: -; d_call: -; j_call: TRBJ2-5
cdr3_nt: TGTGCTAGTGGTTTGGGACTGACCCCTGCTGAGCAGTTCTTC; cdr3_aa: CASGLGLTPAEQFF; v_call: TRBV12-5; clone_size: -; d_call: -; j_call: TRBJ2-1
cdr3_nt: TGTGCCAGCAGCTTAGCGAGTAGCTTGGATGAGCAGTTCTTC; cdr3_aa: CASSLASSLDEQFF; v_call: TRBV7-9; clone_size: -; d_call: -; j_call: TRBJ2-1
cdr3_nt: TGTGCCAGCAGTGAAGCGGGGGGGATTTCTAATGAAAAACTGTTTTTT; cdr3_aa: CASSEAGGISNEKLFF; v_call: TRBV2; clone_size: -; d_call: -; j_call: TRBJ1-4